Listed here are 15 T cell receptor beta chains from one sample, sequenced in a study of post-analysis software for immune sequencing data. The antigens for these receptors are not known. Study findings and constraints: Four or five TRBV segments occurring more often in patients than controls included TRBV5-6, TRBV5-1 and TRBV20-1.

Unique molecular identifiers had been added to the TCR beta cDNA libraries. A single record per CDR3 protein comes from TCRdb applying MiXCR to the PCR reads. The table shows roughly 620,000 distinct CDR3 sequences, with roughly 46% occurring only once. The sample was blood. The receptors stem from a girl aged 5-17 years with multiple sclerosis.

In this sample, this clonotype turned up a few times. The CDR3, as DNA: TGTGCCATCAGTGAGTCAGGCGGGCGCTCCTACAATGAGCAGTTCTTC. This sequence encodes CAISESGGRSYNEQFF. The rearrangement uses TRBV10-3 and TRBJ2-1; possibly TRBD2 for D (5 bases). The V gene lost 0 bases and the J gene lost 0 bases, with 9 bases spanning the gap. The CDR3 extends over 16 amino acids. Germline CDR1 and CDR2: ENHRY and SYGVKD.

This chain joins TRBV3-1 and TRBJ1-1; TRBD1 matches at 9 bases. This CDR3 has 14 amino acids. Per the germline V gene, CDR1 is LGHDT and CDR2 is YNNKEL (reference sequence). Trimming removed 4 bases from V and 6 bases from J; junction bases left unmatched: 6. The chain's CDR3 is CASSRQGDIAEAFF. In DNA form, the CDR3 reads TGTGCCAGCAGCCGACAGGGGGATATAGCTGAAGCTTTCTTT.

This chain connects TRBV7-8 to TRBJ1-6, with D perhaps TRBD1 (6 bases). V lost 3 bases and J lost 5, with 20 bases in between. This CDR3 spans 18 amino acids. The V gene's germline CDR1 is SGHVS and CDR2 FQNEAQ. CDR3 amino acids: CASSFIWTAGGDNSPLHF. In DNA form, the CDR3 reads TGTGCCAGCAGCTTTATCTGGACAGCCGGAGGGGATAATTCACCCCTCCACTTT.

The V and J genes are TRBV7-2 and TRBJ1-4; maybe TRBD1 (6 bases). The V end lost 5 bases, the J end lost 5 bases, and 9 bases lay between the germline ends. The CDR3 extends over 13 amino acids. Germline CDR1 reads SGHTA; CDR2 reads FQGNSA. The DNA for the CDR3 is TGTGCCAGCAGCCGAGGACAGAATGAAAAACTGTTTTTT. It translates to CASSRGQNEKLFF.

This clonotype was found many times. The rearrangement uses TRBV7-9 and TRBJ2-1, with TRBD2 matching 13 bases. This CDR3 is 16 amino acids long. V dropped 7 bases and J dropped 6; count of bases not matched to a gene: 9. Germline values: CDR1 SEHNR, CDR2 FQNEAQ (reference sequence). The CDR3 sequence is CASIPGLAGASNEQFF. The CDR3, as DNA: TGTGCCAGCATCCCCGGACTAGCGGGAGCATCCAATGAGCAGTTCTTC.

This clonotype was observed a single time. The J gene is TRBJ1-4, the V gene TRBV12-3 or TRBV12-4; D is possibly TRBD1 (5 bases). Trimming stripped 7 bases from V and 3 bases from J, with 12 bases between. This CDR3 has 14 amino acids. The CDR3 nucleotides read TGTGCCAGCACCCCAGGGTTATCTAATGAAAAACTGTTTTTT. Protein product: CASTPGLSNEKLFF.

This chain connects TRBV25-1 to TRBJ2-3; perhaps TRBD2 as D (7 bases). Looked up from germline, CDR1 is MGHDK and CDR2 is SYGVNS. The V end lost 7 bases, the J end lost 6 bases, and 17 bases lay between the germline ends. This CDR3 region has 14 residues. CDR3 DNA sequence: TGTGCCAGCACGGGGGGCAGGTTCATTGATACGCAGTATTTT. As protein: CASTGGRFIDTQYF.

In this sample, this clonotype turned up a few times. This sequence joins TRBV21-1 and TRBJ2-5; the table's D call, TRBD1, has no DNA check behind it. TRBV21-1 corresponds to a pseudogene. CDR3 size: 15 residues. The CDR3 loop is CAGPPPRGPKETQYF. The CDR3 nucleotides read TGTGCCGGGCCCCCGCCCAGGGGTCCCAAAGAGACCCAGTACTTC.

The chain employs TRBV6-2 or TRBV6-3 and TRBJ2-3; no definite D call. With 0 bases removed from V and 6 bases from J, the gap between germline ends came to 10 bases. Germline V gene data show CDR1 as MNHEY and CDR2 as SVGEGT. This CDR3 is built from 14 residues. Written as DNA, the CDR3 is TGTGCCAGCAGTTACTCCGGCTTTCTGGATACGCAGTATTTT. It is translated as CASSYSGFLDTQYF.

This clonotype was seen more than once but under ten times. Written as DNA, the CDR3 is TGCAGCGTAGCCGAACCAGGGGCCCACGAGCAGTACTTC. This sequence encodes CSVAEPGAHEQYF. The chain carries TRBV29-1 and TRBJ2-7; weak D call: TRBD1 (6 bases). The CDR3 consists of 13 residues. Germline V gene data show CDR1 as SQVTM and CDR2 as ANQGSEA. V shed 6 bases and J shed 5 bases, with 17 bases lying between them.

This clonotype was seen a few times. V and J are TRBV7-2 and TRBJ1-1; D is ambiguous. V was trimmed by 4 bases and J by 6 bases, leaving 9 bases between them. The CDR3 has 12 amino acids. CDR1 SGHTA and CDR2 FQGNSA come from the germline V gene. The CDR3 spells CASSSGPPEAFF. As DNA, the CDR3 is TGTGCCAGCAGCTCCGGACCGCCTGAAGCTTTCTTT.

The chain carries TRBV5-5 and TRBJ1-4, with D maybe TRBD1 (5 bases). This CDR3 region has 14 residues. V lost 2 bases to trimming and J lost 6 bases, with 11 bases between them. Germline values: CDR1 SGHKS, CDR2 YYEKEE (reference sequence). The chain's CDR3 is CASSFSGQDEKLFF. The DNA of the CDR3 is TGTGCCAGCAGCTTTTCAGGACAAGATGAAAAACTGTTTTTT.

The chain recombines TRBV20-1 with TRBJ2-3, with 8 bases aligning to TRBD1. Germline V gives CDR1 DFQATT, CDR2 SNEGSKA (reference sequence). The V and J ends lost 4 bases and 2 bases, in that order; junction bases with no gene match: 5. CDR3 length: 14 residues. In DNA, the CDR3 is TGCAGTGCTACGGACAGGGCCGTCACAGATACGCAGTATTTT. Translating it yields CSATDRAVTDTQYF.

The chain carries TRBV12-5 and TRBJ2-3, with a weak D call TRBD2 (6 bases). The CDR3 runs 17 residues. V lost 0 bases and J lost 3, with 16 bases in between. Per germline, CDR1 LGHNT and CDR2 FRNRAP. CDR3 coding DNA: TGTGCTAGTGGTTTGGTACACGGGGGAAGGAAAACAGATACGCAGTATTTT. Its translation: CASGLVHGGRKTDTQYF.

This chain joins TRBV12-3 or TRBV12-4 and TRBJ2-1, with 7 bases matching TRBD2. J gave up 2 bases and V 5 bases, and 6 bases lay outside the gene matches. The CDR3 totals 15 residues. CDR3 residues: CASSHSGSPYNEQFF. CDR3 in DNA: TGTGCCAGCAGTCATAGCGGGTCCCCCTACAATGAGCAGTTCTTC.